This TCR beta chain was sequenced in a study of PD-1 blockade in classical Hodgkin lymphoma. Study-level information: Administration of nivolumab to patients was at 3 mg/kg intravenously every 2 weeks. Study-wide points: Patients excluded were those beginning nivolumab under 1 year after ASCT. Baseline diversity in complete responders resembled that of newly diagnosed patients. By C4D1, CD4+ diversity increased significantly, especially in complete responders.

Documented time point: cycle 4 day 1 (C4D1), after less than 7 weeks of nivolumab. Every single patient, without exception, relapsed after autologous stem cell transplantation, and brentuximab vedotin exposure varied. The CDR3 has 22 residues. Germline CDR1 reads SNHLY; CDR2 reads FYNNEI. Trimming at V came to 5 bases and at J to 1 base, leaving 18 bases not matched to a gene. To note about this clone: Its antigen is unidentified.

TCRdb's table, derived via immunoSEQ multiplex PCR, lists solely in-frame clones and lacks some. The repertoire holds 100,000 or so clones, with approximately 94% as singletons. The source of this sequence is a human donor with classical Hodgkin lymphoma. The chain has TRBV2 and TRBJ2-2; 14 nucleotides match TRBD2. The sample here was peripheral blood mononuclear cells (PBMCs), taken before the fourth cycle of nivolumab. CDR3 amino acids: CASSQFPPWTSGRPKNTGELFF. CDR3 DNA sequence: TGTGCCAGCAGTCAATTTCCCCCTTGGACTAGCGGGAGGCCAAAGAACACCGGGGAGCTGTTTTTT.